The following is a TCR beta chain sequence with its context. Its antigen has not been determined. No qualities accompany the bases; no much larger clone lies one base away. Sequenced on an Illumina HiSeq 2500. TCR beta libraries were prepared by quantitative 5'-RACE with molecular barcodes. The study's processing was this. A new computational method based on a probabilistic model of VDJ rearrangement was used to identify disease-linked TCR variants. Through fastp at Q25 and MiXCR, TCRdb rebuilt clones from the public reads, retaining in-frame beta chains. Each CDR3 protein appears once, grouped with its most common genes and DNA. The V and J calls and clone size are TCRdb's, not the authors'. Here the sample has around 120,000 distinct CDR3 sequences; around 9.3% occur a single time. Of the sample, approximately 3.3% falls within the top ten clones. This entry is derived from a study of CD8 T cells in ankylosing spondylitis (dated by TCRdb to the late 2010s). Looking at the study overall: T cell receptor beta repertoires were profiled in healthy donors and ankylosing spondylitis patients so that disease-linked TCR variants could be found. The full study cohort was made up of 25 ankylosing spondylitis patients and 108 healthy donors. Peripheral blood was sampled, and synovial fluid was also collected from ankylosing spondylitis patients.

V sheds 1 base and J sheds 5 bases, leaving 9 bases between their ends. The germline V gene encodes CDR1 GTSNPN and CDR2 SVGIG (reference sequence). Counted from cysteine to phenylalanine, this CDR3 has 12 amino acids. This entry keeps only the CDR3 DNA: 36 bases, framed from base 1. The study at large found these results: The disease-linked clones had a CD8+ phenotype and were found at relatively low frequencies in peripheral blood. A TCR beta motif made up of seven or eight highly homologous amino acid variants appeared to be characteristic of blood from ankylosing spondylitis patients. Some TCR beta motif variants had previously been reported in synovial fluid and blood of reactive arthritis patients, which suggested common disease-initiation mechanisms. The disease-linked clones were reported to be significantly enriched in matched synovial fluid samples from ankylosing spondylitis patients.

The receptor was derived from a male donor with ankylosing spondylitis or in good health (not recorded which). Sample: blood, either unsorted or a sorted T cell fraction (not recorded which). The chain uses TRBV30 and TRBJ2-7, with the D gene uncertain. The CDR3 reads as follows: CAWSEGPHEQYF. The nucleotides read TGTGCCTGGAGTGAGGGCCCCCACGAGCAGTACTTC.